Presented here are 6 T cell receptor beta chains from one specimen sequenced in a study of blood T cell repertoires in COVID-19 (dated by TCRdb to about 2020). The receptor library was made with the immunoSEQ multiplex PCR assay. TCRdb took over this immuneACCESS table, retaining in-frame rearrangements with V and J assigned. Such tables are incomplete; in checked studies, under half of the missing clones stem from an unresolved V gene, and the remainder is unexplained. Here the sample has approximately 82,000 clones; approximately 82% occur a single time. The ten most abundant clones make up less than 40% of the sample. Source material: peripheral blood. These receptors originate from a woman in her 70s with acute or convalescent COVID-19.

The chain carries TRBV5-1 and TRBJ2-5, with 8 bases aligning to TRBD2. The CDR3 length is 17 residues. Germline lookup yields CDR1 SGHRS and CDR2 YFSETQ. Trimming cost V 3 bases and J 3 bases; bases outside gene matches: 13. The CDR3 DNA sequence: TGCGCCAGCAGCTGGGGAGTACGGGAGGGTAGGAAAGAGACCCAGTACTTC. Its protein product is CASSWGVREGRKETQYF.

CDR3 amino acids: CAIKSGQLSTEAFF. As DNA, the CDR3 is TGTGCCATCAAATCAGGACAGTTGTCCACTGAAGCTTTCTTT. V usage is TRBV10-3 and J usage is TRBJ1-1, with D perhaps TRBD1 (6 bases). CDR1 is ENHRY and CDR2 is SYGVKD in the germline V gene. This CDR3 has 14 amino acids. V gave up 7 bases and J gave up 4 bases, with 16 bases separating them.

This clone has only one observation. The CDR3 spells CASSLVGGLAGLMGTQYF. The DNA of the CDR3 is TGTGCCAGCAGCTTAGTAGGGGGACTAGCGGGTTTAATGGGTACGCAGTATTTT. The chain carries TRBV7-2 and TRBJ2-3; TRBD2 agrees at 12 bases. The CDR3 is 18 amino acids. Germline loops: CDR1 SGHTA, CDR2 FQGNSA. The trim removed 1 base at V and 8 bases at J, leaving 13 bases unmatched.

The genes are TRBV7-2 and TRBJ1-3, with D perhaps TRBD1 (5 bases). From germline, CDR1 is SGHTA and CDR2 FQGNSA. CDR3 size: 15 residues. V was shortened by 2 bases and J by 0 bases, with 8 bases between the two germline ends. The CDR3 DNA reads as TGTGCCAGCAGCTTATTTCAGGGCTCTGGAAACACCATATATTTT. This translates into CASSLFQGSGNTIYF.

This chain links TRBV19 with TRBJ2-7; maybe TRBD1 (5 bases). With 3 bases removed from V and 3 bases from J, the gap between germline ends came to 12 bases. CDR3 size: 14 residues. Germline-derived CDR1 and CDR2 are LNHDA and SQIVND (reference sequence). The chain's CDR3 is CASSIRDRVYEQYF. The CDR3 bases are TGTGCCAGTAGTATCAGGGATCGGGTCTACGAGCAGTACTTC.

The J gene is TRBJ2-7, the V gene TRBV20-1, with 8 bases that match TRBD1. The germline CDR1 and CDR2 sequences are DFQATT and SNEGSKA (reference sequence). This CDR3 comprises 13 residues. V trimming: 3 bases; J trimming: 3 bases; junction bases outside the gene matches: 4. In DNA form, the CDR3 reads TGCAGTGCTAGTCTGGACAGGGTCTACGAGCAGTACTTC. Translation gives CSASLDRVYEQYF.